The clone carrying this T cell receptor beta chain was picked up a small number of times. Its cognate antigen is unknown. The data belong to a study of vaccination and CD4 T cells after COVID-19. Study at large: Convalescent participants consisted of six males and four females, two being Hispanic. Overlapping spike pools from SARS-CoV-2 and HCoV-NL63, HCoV-OC43 and HCoV-229E served as culture stimuli. Collection of post-vaccine samples followed dose two by a median around 70 days, spanning a range of 14 to 241.

With 2 bases removed from V and 5 bases from J, the gap between germline ends came to 9 bases. The CDR3 length is 12 residues. CDR1 and CDR2 (germline): SQVTM, ANQGSEA. Specified time point: late sampling 161 to 241 days after vaccination in three convalescent patients. This sample's treatment: roughly 10-day PBMC culture with coronavirus spike peptide pools or control peptides (ViraFEST assay). Cultured CD4+ T-cell DNA underwent Oncomine TCR Beta short-read sequencing. Genomic DNA from cultured CD4+ T cells was extracted. MiXCR, applied by TCRdb to the PCR reads, yields one record per CDR3 protein. Here the sample spans about 20,000 distinct CDR3 sequences, about a third being singletons.

The chain uses TRBV29-1 and TRBJ1-2; the D is unclear. Sequencing used CD4+ T cells from blood, cultured in vitro, obtained about 7 months after SARS-CoV-2 vaccination. The TCR was taken from a human donor who had recovered from COVID-19. The CDR3 here is CSVESSVYGYTF. For the CDR3, the DNA is TGCAGCGTTGAATCTTCGGTGTATGGCTACACCTTC.